This T cell receptor (beta chain) is drawn from a study of beta chain features in type 1 diabetes. Study-wide points: Type 1 diabetes patients showed a moderate but significant shortening of TCRB CDR3s in all four CD4+ subsets.

Expressed TCRB transcripts were sequenced, since all the RNA that had been isolated was reverse transcribed. TCRdb's table, derived via immunoSEQ multiplex PCR, lists solely in-frame clones and lacks some. The table lists about 240,000 clones, about 15% of them singletons. Worth noting for this clone: Its cognate antigen is unknown.

CDR1 SNHLY and CDR2 FYNNEI come from the germline V gene. The length of the CDR3 is 15 residues. Trimming pared 4 bases from V and 4 bases from J, leaving 14 bases between. The chain recombines TRBV2 with TRBJ1-5, with D possibly being TRBD1 (5 bases). This receptor was taken from a man in his thirties or forties with type 1 diabetes. The sample taken for sequencing was naive CD4+ T cells from blood. Written as DNA, the CDR3 is TGTGCCAGCAGTGTCCAGGGAGGTACTAATCAGCCCCAGCATTTT. This translates into CASSVQGGTNQPQHF.